The entry below gives a single T cell receptor beta chain sequence along with its context. Each depressed patient was pairwise matched to a non-depressed control for sex, age, current smoking status and body mass index. Patients had moderate to severe depression. Typically approximately 95% of enriched cells were CD4+. This table comes from immunoSEQ multiplex PCR, and its TCRdb copy is limited to in-frame clones, with some not included. The table records 25,000 to 30,000 clones, about nine tenths of them present only once. The record originates from a study of untreated major depressive disorder. The clonotype comes from a woman aged 30 to 39 with major depressive disorder. The sequenced sample was CD4+ T cells from PBMCs.

CDR3 sequence reads: CASSEEGTSNQPQHF. The CDR3 nucleotides read TGTGCCAGCAGTGAAGAGGGTACTAGCAATCAGCCCCAGCATTTT. The chain carries TRBV2 and TRBJ1-5; D unclear. This CDR3 is 15 amino acids long. V lost 1 base to trimming and J lost 0 bases, with 7 bases between them. Germline V gene sequence: CDR1 SNHLY, CDR2 FYNNEI. Full variable domain (remainder filled in from reference TRBV2 and TRBJ1-5): EPEVTQTPSHQVTQMGQEVILRCVPISNHLYFYWYRQILGQKVEFLVSFYNNEISEKSEIFDDQFSVERPDGSNFTLKIRSTKLEDSAMYFCASSEEGTSNQPQHFGDGTRLSIL.